This T cell receptor beta chain was sequenced for a study of T cell responses to AZD1222 COVID-19 vaccine. Generated by immunoSEQ multiplex PCR, the TCRdb table keeps only in-frame clones and is missing some. Of 130,000 to 150,000 clones listed, more than 85% are singletons. Study-level results: Females outnumbered males among donors, who were mostly white British; clonal diversity was possibly underestimated.

V was shortened by 3 bases and J by 1 base, with 13 bases between the two germline ends. This CDR3 contains 16 residues. The germline V gene encodes CDR1 LNHDA and CDR2 SQIVND (reference sequence). In its sample, this clone was seen once. Its antigen is as yet unknown. V gene TRBV19 combines with J gene TRBJ1-5; D is undetermined. The receptor comes from an adult in good health. The sequencing used peripheral blood, collected on day 0 of AZD1222 vaccination. CDR3 DNA sequence: TGTGCCAGTAGTATCCTCGCAGGACTCAGCAATCAGCCCCAGCATTTT. This codes for CASSILAGLSNQPQHF.